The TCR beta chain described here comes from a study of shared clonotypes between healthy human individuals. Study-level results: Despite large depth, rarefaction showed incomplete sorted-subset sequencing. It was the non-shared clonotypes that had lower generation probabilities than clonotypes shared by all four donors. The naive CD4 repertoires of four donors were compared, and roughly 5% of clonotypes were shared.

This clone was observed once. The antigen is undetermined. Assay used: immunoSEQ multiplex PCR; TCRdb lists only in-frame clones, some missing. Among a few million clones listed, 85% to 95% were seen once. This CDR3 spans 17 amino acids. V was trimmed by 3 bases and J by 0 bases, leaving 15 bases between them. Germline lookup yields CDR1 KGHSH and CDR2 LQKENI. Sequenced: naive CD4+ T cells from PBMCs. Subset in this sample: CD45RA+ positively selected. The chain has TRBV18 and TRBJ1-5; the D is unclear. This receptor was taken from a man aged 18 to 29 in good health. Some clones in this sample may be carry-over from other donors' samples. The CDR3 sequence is CASSPAFGFYSNQPQHF. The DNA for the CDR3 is TGTGCCAGCTCACCGGCGTTCGGCTTTTATAGCAATCAGCCCCAGCATTTT.